The 8 T cell receptor beta chains below all came from one sample that was sequenced in a study of T cell clonality in common variable immunodeficiency. Study conclusions and caveats: Fewer deletions and N-nucleotide insertions were reportedly seen in common variable immunodeficiency TCR beta sequences.

For these receptors, no antigen is known. Sequenced by immunoSEQ multiplex PCR; TCRdb stores in-frame clones only, minus some. Reported are about 20,000 clones, none seen only once; the ten largest carry around 2.5%. The sequenced sample was peripheral blood mononuclear cells. All receptors derive from a human donor with common variable immunodeficiency.

Concerning this clone: The read comes to an end 3 residues before the CDR3 does, leaving the germline J gene to fill in the end. The chain has TRBV2 and TRBJ2-2; D is perhaps TRBD1 (6 bases). V was clipped by 7 bases and J by 2 bases, with 11 bases between them. Germline V gives CDR1 SNHLY, CDR2 FYNNEI. The CDR3 is made up of 14 amino acids. The part of the CDR3 DNA that was read is TGTGCCAGCAAGGCAGGGGTAAACACCGGGGAG. Its translation: CASKAGVNTGE. The CDR3 in its entirety is CASKAGVNTGELFF. Combining the CDR3 with reference TRBV2 and TRBJ2-2 gives the whole variable domain EPEVTQTPSHQVTQMGQEVILRCVPISNHLYFYWYRQILGQKVEFLVSFYNNEISEKSEIFDDQFSVERPDGSNFTLKIRSTKLEDSAMYFCASKAGVNTGELFFGEGSRLTVL.

This clone has a handful of counts. The observed sequence ends 3 residues before the CDR3 terminus, with the missing tail filled in from the germline J gene. The rearrangement uses TRBV7-9 and TRBJ1-4; D might be TRBD1 (6 bases). This CDR3 has 14 amino acids. Germline assignment: CDR1 SEHNR and CDR2 FQNEAQ (reference sequence). V lost 4 bases and J 5 bases, leaving 11 bases between the germline ends. The CDR3 bases that were read are TGTGCCAGCAGCTACAGGGATCTGAATGAAAAA. This translates into CASSYRDLNEK. The complete CDR3 sequence is CASSYRDLNEKLFF. Full variable domain (missing parts from reference TRBV7-9 and TRBJ1-4): DTGVSQNPRHKITKRGQNVTFRCDPISEHNRLYWYRQTLGQGPEFLTYFQNEAQLEKSRLLSDRFSAERPKGSFSTLEIQRTEQGDSAMYLCASSYRDLNEKLFFGSGTQLSVL.

As concerns this clone: The CDR3 end lies 3 residues beyond the end of the read and is filled in from the germline J gene. This chain links TRBV7-9 with TRBJ2-3; D is unclear. CDR1 and CDR2 from the germline V gene are SEHNR and FQNEAQ (reference sequence). The CDR3 spans 15 residues. With 5 bases removed from V and 2 bases from J, the gap between germline ends came to 14 bases. The part of the CDR3 DNA that was read is TGTGCCAGCAGCCCCCGACTCGTTATCACAGATACG. Encoded protein: CASSPRLVITDT. In full, the CDR3 is CASSPRLVITDTQYF.

About this clone: The read ends 3 residues early relative to the CDR3; the germline J gene fills the gap. This chain uses TRBV7-9 with TRBJ1-2; D remains unclear. This CDR3 contains 13 residues. From germline, CDR1 is SEHNR and CDR2 FQNEAQ (reference sequence). The CDR3 loop reads CASSLASLGGYTF. The sequenced part of the CDR3 DNA is TGTGCCAGCAGCTTAGCTTCTTTAGGGGGC.

Notes on this clone: The read terminates 3 residues ahead of where the CDR3 ends, so the germline J gene completes it. The V and J genes are TRBV7-6 and TRBJ1-1; D unclear. The CDR3 has 13 residues. The germline gives CDR1 SGHVS, CDR2 FNYEAQ. V lost 7 bases to trimming and J lost 1 base, with 10 bases between them. CDR3 DNA, as far as it was read: TGTGCCAGCACCCAGAGGGCGAACACTGAA. It encodes CASTQRANTE. The complete CDR3 protein is CASTQRANTEAFF.

This clone was detected a few times. The CDR3 is cut off 3 residues early in the read; its end comes from the germline J gene. The chain joins TRBV19 to TRBJ2-5; 7 bases map to TRBD1. Germline V lookup: CDR1 LNHDA, CDR2 SQIVND (reference sequence). The CDR3 spans 15 residues. V shed 5 bases, J shed 1 base, and the junction held 7 bases outside the gene matches. CDR3: CASSVRGTAQETQYF. The sequenced CDR3 bases are TGTGCCAGTAGTGTAAGAGGGACAGCCCAAGAGACC. Drawing the rest from reference TRBV19 and TRBJ2-5, the complete variable domain is DGGITQSPKYLFRKEGQNVTLSCEQNLNHDAMYWYRQDPGQGLRLIYYSQIVNDFQKGDIAEGYSVSREKKESFPLTVTSAQKNPTAFYLCASSVRGTAQETQYFGPGTRLLVL.

With regard to this clone: Coverage ceases 3 residues before the CDR3 finishes, and the germline J gene fills in the end. The chain uses TRBV5-6 and TRBJ1-6; possibly TRBD1 for D (5 bases). CDR1 is SGHDT, CDR2 YYEEEE, per germline. The V end lost 4 bases, the J end lost 6 bases, and 11 bases lay between the germline ends. The CDR3 consists of 14 residues. The sequenced CDR3 bases are TGTGCCAGCAGCCGGGGGACTTTTAATTCACCC. Translating gives CASSRGTFNSP. The entire CDR3 is CASSRGTFNSPLHF. Together with reference TRBV5-6 and TRBJ1-6, the CDR3 gives the full variable domain: DAGVTQSPTHLIKTRGQQVTLRCSPKSGHDTVSWYQQALGQGPQFIFQYYEEEERQRGNFPDRFSGHQFPNYSSELNVNALLLGDSALYLCASSRGTFNSPLHFGNGTRLTVT.

This clone was found many times. The CDR3 end falls 3 residues outside the read, so it is completed with the germline J gene. V gene TRBV5-1 combines with J gene TRBJ2-6; 7 nucleotides match TRBD1. Germline assignment: CDR1 SGHRS and CDR2 YFSETQ. Trimming cost V 3 bases and J 0 bases; bases outside gene matches: 6. The CDR3 totals 17 residues. The CDR3 loop is CASSSGQDFSGANVLTF. Partial CDR3 DNA: TGCGCCAGCAGCTCAGGACAGGACTTCTCTGGGGCCAACGTC. Drawing the rest from reference TRBV5-1 and TRBJ2-6, the complete variable domain is KAGVTQTPRYLIKTRGQQVTLSCSPISGHRSVSWYQQTPGQGLQFLFEYFSETQRNKGNFPGRFSGRQFSNSRSEMNVSTLELGDSALYLCASSSGQDFSGANVLTFGAGSRLTVL.